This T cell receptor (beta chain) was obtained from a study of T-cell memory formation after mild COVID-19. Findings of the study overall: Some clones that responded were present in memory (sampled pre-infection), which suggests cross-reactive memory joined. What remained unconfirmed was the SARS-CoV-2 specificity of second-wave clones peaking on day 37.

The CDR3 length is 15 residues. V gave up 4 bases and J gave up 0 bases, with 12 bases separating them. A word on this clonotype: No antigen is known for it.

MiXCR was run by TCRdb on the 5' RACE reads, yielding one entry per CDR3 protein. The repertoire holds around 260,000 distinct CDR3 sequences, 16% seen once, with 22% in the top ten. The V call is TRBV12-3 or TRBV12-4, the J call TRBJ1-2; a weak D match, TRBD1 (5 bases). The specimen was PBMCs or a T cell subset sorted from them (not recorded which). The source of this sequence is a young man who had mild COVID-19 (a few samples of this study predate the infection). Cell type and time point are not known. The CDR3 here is CASSSTDTPNYGYTF. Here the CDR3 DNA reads TGTGCCAGCAGTTCAACGGACACCCCTAACTATGGCTACACCTTC.